A selection of T cell receptor beta chains follows, all from one sample in a study of CD8 T cells in ankylosing spondylitis. One entry per CDR3 protein results from TCRdb running MiXCR on the 5' RACE reads. The sample carries 150,000 to 200,000 distinct CDR3 sequences, 15% to 20% recorded once. The sequenced material came from blood, either unsorted or a sorted T cell fraction (not recorded which). These receptors originate from a male donor aged 5-29 years with ankylosing spondylitis or in good health (not recorded which). Each CDR3 is given with its conserved first and last residue. Each record gives: D gene, J gene, clone size, V gene, CDR3 DNA, CDR3 protein. D genes are given only for firm matches. Only some rows state a clone size, as once, few, many or a class for expanded clones.

NA | TRBJ2-7 | many | TRBV28 | TGTGCCAGCAGCACGGGTTTGGGGGGCTACGAGCAGTACTTC | CASSTGLGGYEQYF
TRBD2 | TRBJ2-3 | NA | TRBV20-1 | TGCAGTGCTAGAGATGGGACTAGCTTCACAGATACGCAGTATTTT | CSARDGTSFTDTQYF
TRBD2 | TRBJ2-7 | many | TRBV6-5 | TGTGCCAGCAGTGGCGGGAGGAGCTCCTACGAGCAGTACTTC | CASSGGRSSYEQYF
TRBD1 | TRBJ2-1 | many | TRBV4-1 | TGCGCCAGCAGTCCGACAGGGTACAATGAGCAGTTCTTC | CASSPTGYNEQFF
NA | TRBJ1-1 | NA | TRBV7-2 | TGTGCCAGCAGCACCGGGACGGTGAACACTGAAGCTTTCTTT | CASSTGTVNTEAFF
NA | TRBJ2-7 | NA | TRBV7-9 | TGTGCCAGCAGCTTAGCGACGGGGGCGAAAACCGAGCAGTACTTC | CASSLATGAKTEQYF
TRBD2 | TRBJ2-7 | many | TRBV20-1 | TGCAGTGCTAGAGTTGTTAGCGGGAGCTCCTACGAGCAGTACTTC | CSARVVSGSSYEQYF
NA | TRBJ2-1 | many | TRBV7-3 | TGTGCCAGCAGCTTAGGGCTAGAGTCCTACAATGAGCAGTTCTTC | CASSLGLESYNEQFF
NA | TRBJ2-2 | few | TRBV7-9 | TGTGCCAGCAGTTCCCCTTCCACCGGGGAGCTGTTTTTT | CASSSPSTGELFF
NA | TRBJ2-5 | many | TRBV7-2 | TGTGCCAGCAGCCCAATGGGGTCCTCGGAGACCCAGTACTTC | CASSPMGSSETQYF
NA | TRBJ2-5 | many | TRBV6-5 | TGTGCCAGCAGTCGTTTTAGCGGCGGTGAGACCCAGTACTTC | CASSRFSGGETQYF
NA | TRBJ2-5 | many | TRBV7-8 | TGTGCCAGCAGCCAACGGGGCGGACTCTCGAAACCAGAGACCCAGTACTTC | CASSQRGGLSKPETQYF
NA | TRBJ2-7 | once | TRBV7-9 | TGTGCCAGCAGCCTAACCGGGCTACCCTACGAGCAGTACTTC | CASSLTGLPYEQYF
NA | TRBJ2-7 | many | TRBV5-5 | TGTGCCAGCAGCAGGGGACCGGCCCTAGACGAGCAGTACTTC | CASSRGPALDEQYF
TRBD2 | TRBJ2-1 | many | TRBV6-2/TRBV6-3 | TGTGCCAGCAGTCCCGGGACTAGTTGGTTAGATGAGCAGTTCTTC | CASSPGTSWLDEQFF
NA | TRBJ2-7 | once | TRBV19 | TGTGCCAGTAGTATCGGTGAAGAGCAGTACTTC | CASSIGEEQYF
NA | TRBJ2-5 | many | TRBV20-1 | TGCAGTGCTAATCGGAGGGAAATCGAGACCCAGTACTTC | CSANRREIETQYF
TRBD2 | TRBJ2-7 | NA | TRBV18 | TGTGCCAGCTCACCGTTCGCCGGGACCGCGGGAGGCGAGCAGTACTTC | CASSPFAGTAGGEQYF
NA | TRBJ1-1 | many | TRBV7-9 | TGTGCCAGCAGCCCCCCCGGGAACACTGAAGCTTTCTTT | CASSPPGNTEAFF
NA | TRBJ2-7 | many | TRBV29-1 | TGCAGCGTTGCGACGGGGGAACAGTACTTC | CSVATGEQYF
TRBD1 | TRBJ1-2 | many | TRBV6-1 | TGTGCCAGCAGGACCACTGGGGACAGATATAACTATGGCTACACCTTC | CASRTTGDRYNYGYTF
NA | TRBJ2-2 | many | TRBV3-1 | TGTGCCAGCAGCGATCGTTGGGGAGACACCGGGGAGCTGTTTTTT | CASSDRWGDTGELFF
NA | TRBJ1-3 | few | TRBV12-3/TRBV12-4 | TGTGCCAGCAGTTTTTTGCGGGTCGGGGGAAACACCATATATTTT | CASSFLRVGGNTIYF
TRBD2 | TRBJ2-5 | many | TRBV6-2/TRBV6-3 | TGTGCCAGCAGTCCCCGGACTAGCGGGAGGGGAGAGACCCAGTACTTC | CASSPRTSGRGETQYF
TRBD2 | TRBJ2-5 | many | TRBV20-1 | TGCAGTGCTAGAGCGGTTGGGACTAGCGGGATGAGTGAGACCCAGTACTTC | CSARAVGTSGMSETQYF
NA | TRBJ2-2 | many | TRBV20-1 | TGCAGTGCTAAGCCAGACAACACCGGGGAGCTGTTTTTT | CSAKPDNTGELFF
NA | TRBJ2-7 | NA | TRBV6-5 | TGTGCCAGCGTTGGAGGGTACGAGCAGTACTTC | CASVGGYEQYF
NA | TRBJ1-1 | many | TRBV5-1 | TGCGCCAGCAGCTTGGGGACGGTCGGGGCGAACACTGAAGCTTTCTTT | CASSLGTVGANTEAFF
TRBD1 | TRBJ2-5 | many | TRBV11-2 | TGTGCCAGCAGCTCTGGACAGGGGGCTAGGACCCAGTACTTC | CASSSGQGARTQYF
NA | TRBJ2-1 | NA | TRBV29-1 | TGCAGCGTTGACTTGGGGGAGCAGTTCTTC | CSVDLGEQFF
NA | TRBJ1-5 | NA | TRBV6-2/TRBV6-3 | TGTGCCAGCAGTTACTCGGGCCCACCCGGAGGGAGCAATCAGCCCCAGCATTTT | CASSYSGPPGGSNQPQHF
NA | TRBJ2-7 | NA | TRBV3-2 | TGTGCCAGCAGCCAAGGTGCTAGAGAATACGAGCAGTACTTC | CASSQGAREYEQYF
TRBD1 | TRBJ2-1 | NA | TRBV20-1 | TGCAGCACGGGACAGGGGGCGGTCAATGAGCAGTTCTTC | CSTGQGAVNEQFF
NA | TRBJ2-5 | many | TRBV19 | TGTGCCAGTGGGGGCTTCGAGACCCAGTACTTC | CASGGFETQYF
NA | TRBJ2-1 | many | TRBV5-1 | TGCGCCAGCAGCGAGGGCGGAGGCCATGAGCAGTTCTTC | CASSEGGGHEQFF
TRBD2 | TRBJ2-3 | many | TRBV29-1 | TGCAGCGTTGCCGGACTAGCAATGGATACGCAGTATTTT | CSVAGLAMDTQYF
NA | TRBJ2-1 | many | TRBV20-1 | TGCAGTGCTAGTGGAGTCGATGAGCAGTTCTTC | CSASGVDEQFF
TRBD1 | TRBJ1-1 | many | TRBV6-1 | TGTGCCAGTGGGGACAGGGGTAGGAACACTGAAGCTTTCTTT | CASGDRGRNTEAFF
NA | TRBJ2-3 | NA | TRBV28 | TGTGCCAGCTCCCTAGGCGGTCGCTCCCCATATGGCACAGATACGCAGTATTTT | CASSLGGRSPYGTDTQYF
TRBD2 | TRBJ2-7 | NA | TRBV6-5 | TGTGCCAGCACCCCCACCCCCGGACTAGCTTACGAGCAGTACTTC | CASTPTPGLAYEQYF
NA | TRBJ2-3 | many | TRBV2 | TGTGCCAGCATCCGGGACCTACAGGATACGCAGTATTTT | CASIRDLQDTQYF
NA | TRBJ2-7 | NA | TRBV18 | TGTGCCAGCTCACCGACCGGGCACCAGGCTGTCCAGGGCTACGAGCAGTACTTC | CASSPTGHQAVQGYEQYF
NA | TRBJ2-5 | many | TRBV5-5 | TGTGCCAGCAGCCTCGACAGCCAAGAGACCCAGTACTTC | CASSLDSQETQYF
TRBD2 | TRBJ2-1 | many | TRBV3-1 | TGTGCCAGCAGCCCAGGGACTAGCGGTCACAATGAGCAGTTCTTC | CASSPGTSGHNEQFF
NA | TRBJ2-3 | many | TRBV7-2 | TGTGCCAGCAGCTTAGTACTGACCCCAGATACGCAGTATTTT | CASSLVLTPDTQYF
NA | TRBJ2-1 | NA | TRBV18 | TGTGCCAGCTCACCACAGACTAGTACCAATGAGCAGTTCTTC | CASSPQTSTNEQFF